This is a list of T cell receptor beta chains from one sample in a study of T cell responses to AZD1222 COVID-19 vaccine. Generated by immunoSEQ multiplex PCR, the TCRdb table keeps only in-frame clones and is missing some. The sample has 100,000 to 150,000 clones; around 85% are singletons. The sample consisted of peripheral blood, taken 28 days after the second AZD1222 dose. The receptor set was obtained from an adult who received the AZD1222 COVID-19 vaccine. Both conserved end residues are part of each CDR3. D genes are given only for firm matches.

d_call	j_call	v_call	cdr3_nt	cdr3_aa
TRBD2	TRBJ2-1	TRBV29-1	TGCAGCGTGGGGGGGTGGACTAGCCCTTACAATGAGCAGTTCTTC	CSVGGWTSPYNEQFF
TRBD1	TRBJ2-7	TRBV28	TGTGCCAGCAGCACGACAGGGGTCGGCGAGCAGTACTTC	CASSTTGVGEQYF
TRBD1	TRBJ2-7	TRBV27	TGTGCCAGCAGTTGGGACAGGGCGGGGTACGAGCAGTACTTC	CASSWDRAGYEQYF
TRBD1	TRBJ1-1	TRBV2	TGTGCCAGCATTTCGTCCGGGACAGGGGGCCGAGGCACTGAAGCTTTCTTT	CASISSGTGGRGTEAFF
-	TRBJ1-1	TRBV2	TGTGCCAGCAGTGAACGCACTGAAGCTTTCTTT	CASSERTEAFF
-	TRBJ2-2	TRBV7-8	TGTGCCAGCAGCCGGCATCAGTCCGGCGGGGAGCTGTTTTTT	CASSRHQSGGELFF
TRBD1	TRBJ2-7	TRBV4-1	TGCGCCAGCAGCCACCCGGGACAGGGGATCTACGAGCAGTACTTC	CASSHPGQGIYEQYF
-	TRBJ1-1	TRBV2	TGTGCCAGCAGTGAATACGGGGGGAACACTGAAGCTTTCTTT	CASSEYGGNTEAFF
-	TRBJ1-3	TRBV19	TGTGCCAGTAGGTTGGAGTTCCCTGGAAACACCATATATTTT	CASRLEFPGNTIYF
-	TRBJ2-3	TRBV7-3	TGTGCCAGCAGCCGTAGCAGGGTGAACGCGGATACGCAGTATTTT	CASSRSRVNADTQYF